This T cell receptor beta chain was captured in a study of blood T cell repertoires in COVID-19. There are 13 residues in the CDR3. V dropped 2 bases and J dropped 14; count of bases not matched to a gene: 8. Germline lookup yields CDR1 MGHDK and CDR2 SYGVNS. Enrolled through a virtual design, the participants were between 18 and 89 years of age and came from about two dozen US areas. Someone with COVID-19 had been met by exposed participants within 2 weeks before study entry. Under the authors' procedure: Amplification of reference gene primers was used by the study to estimate nucleated cell counts. The table came from immunoSEQ multiplex PCR; TCRdb's copy has only in-frame clones and leaves some out. That table furnishes V, J and clone size, whereas the DNA furnished D and trimming. The sample lists about 250,000 clones; 80% to 90% were seen once.

The V and J genes are TRBV25-1 and TRBJ1-4, with TRBD1 matching 7 bases. The sequenced sample consisted of PBMCs or T cells enriched from blood (not recorded which). This sequence originates from a middle-aged woman who had been exposed to COVID-19. The CDR3 nucleotides read TGTGCCAGCAGTGAAGAAACTAACAGGGGTCTGTTTTTT. It translates to CASSEETNRGLFF.